This note documents a single TCR beta chain sequence. The antigen it recognizes is unknown. Qualities for individual bases were not recorded, and no much larger clone is one base off. Library generation was performed with the immunoSEQ multiplex PCR assay. TCRdb holds this immuneACCESS table with in-frame rearrangements only. Some clones are missing; in checked studies, unresolved V genes explain under half, and the rest has no known cause. The sample profile shows over 200,000 clones; over 75% of them were found once. The ten largest account for roughly 15% of the sample. The data were taken from a study of control samples from healthy donors and cancer patients (dated by TCRdb to between 2020 and 2021). The origin of this receptor is a woman in her fifties or sixties with lung cancer. The sequencing input was PBMCs.

CDR3 region: CASGEPGYNEQFF. The DNA sequence follows: TGTGCCAGCGGAGAACCAGGCTACAATGAGCAGTTCTTC. The rearrangement combines TRBV6-6 with TRBJ2-1; no confident D gene assignment can be made. The CDR3 measures 13 amino acids from cysteine to phenylalanine. Only CDR3 DNA remains: 39 bases, in frame from the first base. Cut back by 8 bases and 3 bases, the V and J ends lie 11 bases apart. The germline V gene (reference sequence) specifies MNHNY as CDR1 and SVGAGI as CDR2.